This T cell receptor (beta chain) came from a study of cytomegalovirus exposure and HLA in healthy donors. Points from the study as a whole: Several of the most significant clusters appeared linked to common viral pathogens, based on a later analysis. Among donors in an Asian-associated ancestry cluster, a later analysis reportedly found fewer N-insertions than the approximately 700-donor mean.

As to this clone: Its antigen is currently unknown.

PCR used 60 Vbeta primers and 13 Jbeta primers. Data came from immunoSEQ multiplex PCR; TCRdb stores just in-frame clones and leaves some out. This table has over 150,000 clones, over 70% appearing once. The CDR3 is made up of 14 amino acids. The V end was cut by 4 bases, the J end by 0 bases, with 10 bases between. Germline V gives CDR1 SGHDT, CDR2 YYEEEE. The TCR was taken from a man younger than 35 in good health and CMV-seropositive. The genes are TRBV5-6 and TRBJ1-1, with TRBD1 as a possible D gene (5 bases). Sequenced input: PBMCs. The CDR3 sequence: CASSPTGLNTEAFF. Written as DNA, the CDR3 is TGTGCCAGCAGCCCTACAGGATTGAACACTGAAGCTTTCTTT.